The clone carrying this T cell receptor (beta chain) was observed a few times. Its specificity is not known. TCRdb re-called the 5' RACE reads through MiXCR, storing one row per CDR3 protein. The sample yields more than 350,000 distinct CDR3 sequences, about 10% seen once. This entry is derived from a study of identical twins. Study findings and constraints: The study based its conclusions on cross-sectional statistical analysis and did not follow the same donors.

Sequenced sample: naive T cells sorted from blood. The TCR was taken from a woman aged 45 to 65 in good health.

The CDR3 protein is CASSPQGASSYEQYF. CDR3 DNA: TGCGCCAGCAGCCCCCAGGGGGCGAGCTCCTACGAGCAGTACTTC. This chain connects TRBV5-1 to TRBJ2-7; 8 positions agree with TRBD1. The V gene's germline CDR1 is SGHRS and CDR2 YFSETQ. The ends lost 4 bases at V and 0 bases at J; junction bases unmatched: 6. This CDR3 contains 15 residues.